Listed here is a single T cell receptor (beta chain). It is likely a read error: a sequence one base away is far more abundant. Time point: newly diagnosed GD, antithyroid drugs for less than 3 months. RNA extracted from PBMCs served as the sequencing template. To make TCR beta libraries, researchers used iRepertoire HTBI primers and Arm-PCR of CDR3 regions. In TCRdb, the multiplex PCR reads were re-called with MiXCR into one record per CDR3 protein. The table records more than 400,000 distinct CDR3 sequences, 16% of them present only once. The data belong to a study of regulatory T cells in long-lasting Graves disease. V shed 5 bases and J 10 bases; nucleotides not matched to a gene: 10. The CDR3 covers 15 residues. CDR1 is MDHEN, CDR2 SYDVKM, per germline. These sequences were also reported in another study, on T cells in Graves' hyperthyroidism and ophthalmopathy.

The rearrangement joins TRBV28 to TRBJ2-1, with TRBD2 matching 11 bases. This clonotype was sampled from a woman aged 25 to 39 with Graves disease. The source was peripheral blood mononuclear cells (PBMCs), collected at new diagnosis, from a patient treated with antithyroid drugs. CDR3 region: CASSPQLAGDDEQFF. CDR3 bases: TGTGCCAGCAGTCCCCAACTAGCGGGAGATGACGAGCAGTTCTTC. Using reference TRBV28 and TRBJ2-1 for the parts outside the CDR3, the full variable domain is DVKVTQSSRYLVKRTGEKVFLECVQDMDHENMFWYRQDPGLGLRLIYFSYDVKMKEKGDIPEGYSVSREKKERFSLILESASTNQTSMYLCASSPQLAGDDEQFFGPGTRLTVL.